This T cell receptor beta chain emerged from a study of shared clonotypes between healthy human individuals. Study-level findings and limits: Shared clonotypes across all four donors exceeded non-shared ones in generation probability.

Germline assignment: CDR1 SGDLS and CDR2 YYNGEE. This CDR3 is 15 amino acids long. V lost 0 bases and J 2 bases, leaving 9 bases between the germline ends. CCR7-negative CD45RA+ TemRA cells were combined with CD45RO+ cells to form CD8 memory. Worth noting for this clone: Its antigen remains unidentified.

This table comes from immunoSEQ multiplex PCR, and its TCRdb copy is limited to in-frame clones, with some not included. The sample includes a few hundred thousand clones, around 86% seen only once; the top ten take 16%. The chain joins TRBV9 to TRBJ2-1; D remains unclear. The TCR was taken from a man aged 18 to 29 in good health. Sequencing input: memory CD8+ T cells sorted from blood. Noted subset: CD45RO+ cells pooled with CCR7-negative TemRA cells. This CDR3 reads CASSVVTSPYNEQFF. As DNA, the CDR3 is TGTGCCAGCAGCGTAGTGACTTCCCCCTACAATGAGCAGTTCTTC.